Listed here are 21 T cell receptor beta chains from one sample, sequenced in a study of blood T cell repertoires in COVID-19. Clones were read by immunoSEQ multiplex PCR, and TCRdb kept only the in-frame ones, dropping some. The profile shows some 210,000 clones, roughly 90% of them singletons. Sample: peripheral blood. The receptor source for this set is a woman aged 40 to 49 with acute or convalescent COVID-19.

This chain uses TRBV7-9 with TRBJ1-2; TRBD1 aligns across 9 bases. Germline lookup yields CDR1 SEHNR and CDR2 FQNEAQ (reference sequence). The junction had 8 bases not matched to a gene; V was cut back by 5 bases and J by 7 bases. There are 14 residues in the CDR3. CDR3 loop: CASSPTRTGAGYTF. DNA for the CDR3: TGTGCCAGCAGCCCTACACGGACAGGGGCTGGCTACACCTTC.

The genes are TRBV10-2 and TRBJ1-4; D gene unclear. V lost 8 bases, J lost 6 bases, and 13 bases lay in between. The germline V gene encodes CDR1 WSHSY and CDR2 SAAADI. This CDR3 region has 13 residues. The CDR3 loop is CASGRDGDEKLFF. The CDR3 DNA is TGCGCCAGCGGGAGGGATGGGGATGAAAAACTGTTTTTT.

The genes are TRBV7-7 and TRBJ1-1; unclear D gene. Germline-derived CDR1 and CDR2 are SSHAT and FNYEAQ (reference sequence). The CDR3 runs 13 residues. Trimming took 5 bases from V and 3 from J, leaving 10 bases between them. The chain's CDR3 is CASSLSADTEAFF. CDR3 DNA sequence: TGTGCCAGCAGCCTATCAGCGGACACTGAAGCTTTCTTT.

The rearrangement joins TRBV18 to TRBJ1-2, with TRBD1 matching over 7 bases. Germline V gives CDR1 KGHSH, CDR2 LQKENI. The CDR3 is 14 amino acids. V shed 5 bases and J 6 bases; nucleotides not matched to a gene: 9. In DNA, the CDR3 is TGTGCCAGCTCATCAACCGGGACAGAAAATGGCTACACCTTC. Amino acid sequence: CASSSTGTENGYTF.

V gene TRBV5-6 combines with J gene TRBJ1-3; tentatively, D is TRBD1 (6 bases). The CDR3 has 14 amino acids. Germline V gene sequence: CDR1 SGHDT, CDR2 YYEEEE. V was cut by 3 bases and J by 2 bases, with 9 bases left in between. In DNA form, the CDR3 reads TGTGCCAGCAGCTCAGGGGTTCCTGGAAACACCATATATTTT. Protein sequence: CASSSGVPGNTIYF. The variable domain in full, with the rest retrieved from reference TRBV5-6 and TRBJ1-3, is DAGVTQSPTHLIKTRGQQVTLRCSPKSGHDTVSWYQQALGQGPQFIFQYYEEEERQRGNFPDRFSGHQFPNYSSELNVNALLLGDSALYLCASSSGVPGNTIYFGEGSWLTVV.

The chain employs TRBV11-3 and TRBJ2-3, with D maybe TRBD2 (7 bases). This CDR3 has 18 residues. Trimming cost V 3 bases and J 3 bases, with 22 bases left between them. Germline lookup yields CDR1 SGHNT and CDR2 YENEEA. The CDR3 nucleotides read TGTGCCAGCAGCTTGGGGAGGGGCAGGGGCCAGGGGACAGATACGCAGTATTTT. The encoded protein is CASSLGRGRGQGTDTQYF.

The CDR3: CASSAGGPDNEQFF. CDR3 sequence (DNA): TGTGCCAGCTCAGCGGGGGGGCCTGACAATGAGCAGTTCTTC. The chain uses TRBV2 and TRBJ2-1, with 10 bases matching TRBD2. In germline, CDR1 is SNHLY, CDR2 FYNNEI. V was pared by 8 bases and J by 5 bases, with 6 bases of the junction left unmatched. This CDR3 region has 14 residues.

This chain links TRBV5-6 with TRBJ1-2; D ambiguous. Per the germline V gene, CDR1 is SGHDT and CDR2 is YYEEEE. The CDR3 spans 12 residues. V lost 6 bases, J lost 4 bases, and 10 bases lay in between. CDR3 nucleotide sequence: TGTGCCAGCACCCTATCTAGCTATGGCTACACCTTC. Its translation: CASTLSSYGYTF.

The rearrangement joins TRBV5-4 to TRBJ2-2; 11 bases align to TRBD1. Germline values: CDR1 SGHNT, CDR2 YYREEE (reference sequence). This CDR3 comprises 15 residues. The junction had 8 bases not matched to a gene; V was cut back by 4 bases and J by 9 bases. CDR3 nucleotides: TGTGCCAGCAGCCTCCGGGACAGGGGGACCCGGGAGCTGTTTTTT. It encodes CASSLRDRGTRELFF.

This clone was seen a handful of times. The chain recombines TRBV5-1 with TRBJ2-5; D gene uncertain. From germline, CDR1 is SGHRS and CDR2 YFSETQ. CDR3 size: 12 residues. The V gene lost 2 bases and the J gene lost 5 bases, with 7 bases spanning the gap. Here the CDR3 DNA reads TGCGCCAGCAGCTTATACGAGGAGACCCAGTACTTC. Amino acids: CASSLYEETQYF.

The V and J genes are TRBV11-2 and TRBJ1-1; possible D gene TRBD1, 6 bases. Deletions cut 1 base from V and 1 base from J, with 7 bases between. The CDR3 is made up of 14 amino acids. Germline assignment: CDR1 SGHAT and CDR2 FQNNGV. CDR3 amino acids: CASSLVGQNTEAFF. CDR3 coding DNA: TGTGCCAGCAGCTTAGTGGGACAGAACACTGAAGCTTTCTTT. Complete variable domain (other parts from reference TRBV11-2 and TRBJ1-1): EAGVAQSPRYKIIEKRQSVAFWCNPISGHATLYWYQQILGQGPKLLIQFQNNGVVDDSQLPKDRFSAERLKGVDSTLKIQPAKLEDSAVYLCASSLVGQNTEAFFGQGTRLTVV.

In DNA form, the CDR3 reads TGTGCCAGCAGCCAAGATCGCCCCGACAGGGGGCGCAGTCAGCCCCAGCATTTT. It codes for CASSQDRPDRGRSQPQHF. The V gene is TRBV3-1 (or the pseudogene TRBV3-2), the J gene TRBJ1-5, with 10 bases aligning to TRBD1. The germline V gene encodes CDR1 LGHDT and CDR2 YNNKEL (reference sequence). J gave up 6 bases and V 0 bases, and 11 bases lay outside the gene matches. The CDR3 loop spans 18 amino acids.

V and J are TRBV18 and TRBJ1-1; D is unclear. Trimming took off 6 bases at V and 1 base at J, with 9 bases between the two ends. CDR1 KGHSH and CDR2 LQKENI come from the germline V gene. The CDR3 runs to 13 residues. As DNA, the CDR3 is TGTGCCAGCTCGACAACCAAGAACACTGAAGCTTTCTTT. Translation: CASSTTKNTEAFF.

The CDR3 region has the DNA TGTGCCAGTAGTATAGGAGCGGGGAACACTGAAGCTTTCTTT. This codes for CASSIGAGNTEAFF. This chain links TRBV19 with TRBJ1-1; D is ambiguous. Germline V gives CDR1 LNHDA, CDR2 SQIVND (reference sequence). V shed 1 base and J shed 1 base, with 7 bases lying between them. The CDR3 has 14 amino acids.

V usage is TRBV6-6 and J usage is TRBJ1-3, with a tentative D call TRBD1 (6 bases). The CDR3 loop spans 15 amino acids. Germline CDR1 reads MNHNY; CDR2 reads SVGAGI (reference sequence). The ends were cut back, 4 bases at V and 3 bases at J, with 13 bases in the middle. The CDR3 coding sequence is TGTGCCAGCAGTTCCTCCTCAGGGGATGGAAACACCATATATTTT. Translation gives CASSSSSGDGNTIYF.

V gene TRBV7-9 combines with J gene TRBJ1-2, with 7 bases lining up with TRBD1. V lost 0 bases to trimming and J lost 4 bases; unmatched junction nucleotides: 8. There are 16 residues in the CDR3. Germline CDR1 and CDR2: SEHNR and FQNEAQ (reference sequence). The DNA of the CDR3 is TGTGCCAGCAGCTTAGCAAGCGGACAGGACCTCTATGGCTACACCTTC. This codes for CASSLASGQDLYGYTF.

In DNA, the CDR3 is TGTGCCAGCAGCTTGGAAGGGGGGGGCAGGGATACGCAGTATTTT. Encoded protein: CASSLEGGGRDTQYF. The V and J genes are TRBV5-4 and TRBJ2-3, with TRBD2 as a possible D gene (7 bases). V lost 0 bases and J 6 bases, leaving 14 bases between the germline ends. Germline CDR1 is SGHNT and CDR2 is YYREEE (reference sequence). This CDR3 comprises 15 residues.

The chain uses TRBV6-5 and TRBJ2-7, with D perhaps TRBD1 (6 bases). Trimming cost V 5 bases and J 2 bases, with 13 bases left between them. The CDR3 totals 14 residues. Germline lookup yields CDR1 MNHEY and CDR2 SVGAGI. The CDR3 DNA reads as TGTGCCAGCAGTCCAATGACAGGCCCCTACGAGCAGTACGTC. This codes for CASSPMTGPYEQYV.

The chain employs TRBV3-1 (or the pseudogene TRBV3-2) and TRBJ2-3; TRBD2 matches 10 bases. The CDR3 loop spans 14 amino acids. Per germline, CDR1 LGHDT and CDR2 YNNKEL (reference sequence). V trimming: 4 bases; J trimming: 3 bases; junction bases outside the gene matches: 1. CDR3 residues: CASSLAGGTDTQYF. The CDR3 DNA is TGTGCCAGCAGCCTAGCGGGGGGAACAGATACGCAGTATTTT.

The chain employs TRBV21-1 and TRBJ2-1; the D call in the table, TRBD1, was not verified against the DNA. TRBV21-1 is described as a pseudogene. The CDR3 is 17 residues long. CDR3 nucleotide sequence: TGTGCCAGCAGCAAAGTTGACAGGGAGAGGGTAAGGAATGAGCAGTTCTTC. Its translation is CASSKVDRERVRNEQFF.

The CDR3 DNA is TGTGCCAGCAGCCCCGGGGGGCCGGTCACAGATACGCAGTATTTT. It translates to CASSPGGPVTDTQYF. This chain uses TRBV9 with TRBJ2-3; TRBD2 might be the D (7 bases). CDR1 and CDR2 from the germline V gene are SGDLS and YYNGEE. CDR3 length: 15 residues. V gave up 4 bases and J gave up 2 bases, with 14 bases separating them.